The 11 T cell receptor beta chains given below trace back to one sample, sequenced in a study of blood T cell repertoires in COVID-19. Assay used: immunoSEQ multiplex PCR; TCRdb lists only in-frame clones, some missing. The repertoire holds 150,000 or so clones, approximately 90% seen once, with about 4.1% in the top ten. The sequenced material came from PBMCs or T cells enriched from blood (not recorded which). These receptors came from a woman aged 40 to 50 who had been exposed to COVID-19.

This chain joins TRBV5-6 and TRBJ2-1, with 11 bases that match TRBD2. Germline lookup yields CDR1 SGHDT and CDR2 YYEEEE. J gave up 4 bases and V 3 bases, and 6 bases lay outside the gene matches. The CDR3 contains 16 residues. The CDR3: CASSSTGTSGYNEQFF. Here the CDR3 DNA reads TGTGCCAGCAGCTCCACCGGGACTAGCGGATACAATGAGCAGTTCTTC.

The J gene is TRBJ2-3, the V gene TRBV7-2, with D tentatively TRBD2 (6 bases). V lost 4 bases to trimming and J lost 3 bases, with 11 bases between them. The CDR3 is 14 residues long. Germline CDR1 SGHTA, CDR2 FQGNSA. This CDR3 reads CASSSWAGTDTQYF. The CDR3 coding sequence is TGTGCCAGCAGCTCATGGGCGGGGACAGATACGCAGTATTTT.

This clone occurred a few times. The V call is TRBV7-9, the J call TRBJ2-1, with 10 nucleotides matching TRBD2. The trim removed 5 bases at V and 1 base at J, leaving 8 bases unmatched. The CDR3 has 17 amino acids. Germline V gene sequence: CDR1 SEHNR, CDR2 FQNEAQ (reference sequence). The CDR3 region has the DNA TGTGCCAGCAGCGCCAGCGGGAGGGCCGTATCCTACAATGAGCAGTTCTTC. This encodes CASSASGRAVSYNEQFF.

V and J are TRBV9 and TRBJ1-2; a possible D gene is TRBD1 (6 bases). The germline gives CDR1 SGDLS, CDR2 YYNGEE. The CDR3 is 14 residues long. Between the trimmed V and J ends, which lost 2 bases and 5 bases, there was a span of 13 bases. CDR3 nucleotides: TGTGCCAGCAGCGTCCGGGGGGCTCAGTATGGCTACACCTTC. Residues: CASSVRGAQYGYTF.

This rearrangement joins TRBV5-5 to TRBJ2-3; no clear D gene. Trimming took 2 bases from V and 5 from J, leaving 9 bases between them. The CDR3 covers 13 residues. Germline-derived CDR1 and CDR2 are SGHKS and YYEKEE (reference sequence). DNA of the CDR3: TGTGCCAGCAGCTTTTCCCTGTTAGATACGCAGTATTTT. This encodes CASSFSLLDTQYF.

The chain uses TRBV16 and TRBJ1-5; D possibly corresponds to TRBD1 (6 bases). Germline CDR1 is KGHSY and CDR2 is FQNENV. The CDR3 contains 19 residues. V lost 4 bases, J lost 1 base, and 23 bases lay in between. In DNA form, the CDR3 reads TGTGCCAGCAGCCGATATACAGGGATTGGGCTTGCGAGCAATCAGCCCCAGCATTTT. As protein: CASSRYTGIGLASNQPQHF.

This sequence joins TRBV7-2 and TRBJ1-6; D remains unclear. Germline V gene lookup returns CDR1 SGHTA and CDR2 FQGNSA. The CDR3 consists of 12 residues. The V end lost 5 bases, the J end lost 13 bases, and 12 bases lay between the germline ends. The CDR3 region is CASSRTVVPLHF. The CDR3 DNA follows: TGTGCCAGCAGCCGCACGGTGGTCCCCCTCCACTTT.

The chain is built from TRBV4-1 and TRBJ2-1, with TRBD2 matching over 13 bases. Trimming took 3 bases from V and 5 from J; bases not matched to a gene: 10. The CDR3 totals 18 residues. CDR1 and CDR2 (germline): MGHRA, YSYEKL. CDR3 loop: CASSHLPLLAGGHNEQFF. In DNA, the CDR3 is TGCGCCAGCAGCCACCTCCCCCTACTAGCGGGGGGGCACAATGAGCAGTTCTTC.

This clone appeared a single time. Here the CDR3 reads CASSSLTGELFF. The CDR3 nucleotides are TGTGCCAGCAGCTCCCTAACCGGGGAGCTGTTTTTT. The genes are TRBV5-6 and TRBJ2-2; D is unresolved. The V gene lost 3 bases and the J gene lost 5 bases, with 5 bases spanning the gap. The V gene's germline CDR1 is SGHDT and CDR2 YYEEEE. The CDR3 runs to 12 residues.

The V gene is TRBV4-1, the J gene TRBJ1-1, with 8 nucleotides matching TRBD1. The CDR3 has 15 residues. Trimming removed 3 bases from V and 3 bases from J; junction bases left unmatched: 6. The germline gives CDR1 MGHRA, CDR2 YSYEKL. CDR3 in DNA: TGCGCCAGCAGCCATTTGACAGGGGAGGACACTGAAGCTTTCTTT. It encodes CASSHLTGEDTEAFF.

The sample holds one count of this clone. The chain uses TRBV7-6 and TRBJ2-1; D possibly corresponds to TRBD2 (6 bases). The ends were cut back, 1 base at V and 6 bases at J, with 16 bases in the middle. Germline V lookup: CDR1 SGHVS, CDR2 FNYEAQ. The CDR3 totals 16 residues. CDR3 protein: CASSLVVFGTPNEQFF. CDR3 DNA: TGTGCCAGCAGCTTAGTCGTCTTCGGGACTCCCAATGAGCAGTTCTTC.